Given below is one TCR beta chain in context. At one boundary the junction diverges from the germline segment, which might be a read error. This specimen belongs to a study of tumor-infiltrating lymphocytes in primary liver carcinoma. Study-wide context: The yield of productive TCRbeta reads per sample was roughly 3.5 to 7.13 million and was similar across tissue types.

TCR beta cDNA was made from 450 to 550 ng total RNA with a constant-region primer. ARM-PCR was slightly modified, and three nested multiplex PCR rounds with it gave rise to the TCR beta libraries. Use of TRBV1-TRBV30 forward primers with a C-beta reverse primer characterized the first two PCR rounds, which lasted 10 cycles each. One entry per CDR3 protein, called by TCRdb with MiXCR from the multiplex PCR reads. The top ten clones hold 9.3% of a sample with some 120,000 distinct CDR3 sequences, 55% to 75% of them seen once. Extraction of RNA together with DNA used roughly 20-33 mg of unsorted bulk tissue. HBV chronically infected the treatment-naive patients. Germline CDR1 reads SEHNR; CDR2 reads FQNEAQ (reference sequence). The CDR3 length is 16 residues.

The V and J genes are TRBV7-9 and TRBJ2-1; D may be TRBD1 or TRBD2 (5 bases each). This TCR derives from a woman aged 60-75 years with primary liver carcinoma and hepatitis B virus infection. Sequences were obtained from liver tumor tissue from sampling region 1. Subset reported: tumor region T1, superior pole. The CDR3 loop is CVSSLGPALGDRDQFF. The CDR3 nucleotides are TGTGTCAGCAGCTTAGGACCCGCCCTGGGGGATAGAGATCAGTTCTTC.